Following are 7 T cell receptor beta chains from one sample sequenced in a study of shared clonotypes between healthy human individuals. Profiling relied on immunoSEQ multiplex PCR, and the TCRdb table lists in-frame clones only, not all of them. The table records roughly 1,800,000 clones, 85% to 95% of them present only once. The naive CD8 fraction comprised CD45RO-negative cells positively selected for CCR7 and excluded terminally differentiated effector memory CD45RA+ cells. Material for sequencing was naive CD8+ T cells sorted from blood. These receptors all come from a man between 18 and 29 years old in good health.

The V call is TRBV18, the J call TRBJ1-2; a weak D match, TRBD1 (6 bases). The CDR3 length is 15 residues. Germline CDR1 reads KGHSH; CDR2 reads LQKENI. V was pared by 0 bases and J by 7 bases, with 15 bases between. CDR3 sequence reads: CASSPPRQDGTGYTF. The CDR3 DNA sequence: TGTGCCAGCTCACCACCCCGACAGGACGGGACTGGCTACACCTTC.

CDR3 sequence (DNA): TGTGCCAGCAGTGATTGGACAGAACTCTCTGGAAACACCATATATTTT. Protein: CASSDWTELSGNTIYF. V and J are TRBV6-1 and TRBJ1-3; tentatively, D is TRBD1 (6 bases). Deletions cut 3 bases from V and 0 bases from J, with 12 bases between. Germline loops: CDR1 MNHNS, CDR2 SASEGT. The CDR3 totals 16 residues.

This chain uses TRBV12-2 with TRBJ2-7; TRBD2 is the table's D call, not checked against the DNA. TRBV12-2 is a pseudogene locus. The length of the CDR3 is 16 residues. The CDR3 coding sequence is TGTGCAAGTCGCTCTATCCCACGGACTAGCAGCTACGAGCAGTACTTC. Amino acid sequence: CASRSIPRTSSYEQYF.

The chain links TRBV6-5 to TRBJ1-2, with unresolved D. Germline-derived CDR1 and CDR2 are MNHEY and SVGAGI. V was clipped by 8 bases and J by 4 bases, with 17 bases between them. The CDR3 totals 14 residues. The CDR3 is CASLLPLRVYGYTF. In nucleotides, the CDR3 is TGTGCCAGCCTCTTGCCCCTCCGAGTCTATGGCTACACCTTC.

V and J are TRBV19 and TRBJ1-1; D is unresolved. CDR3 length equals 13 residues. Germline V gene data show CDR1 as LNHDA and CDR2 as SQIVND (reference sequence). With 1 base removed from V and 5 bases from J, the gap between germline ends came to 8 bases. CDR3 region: CASSIVTGTEAFF. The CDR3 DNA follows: TGTGCCAGTAGTATAGTAACCGGGACTGAAGCTTTCTTT.

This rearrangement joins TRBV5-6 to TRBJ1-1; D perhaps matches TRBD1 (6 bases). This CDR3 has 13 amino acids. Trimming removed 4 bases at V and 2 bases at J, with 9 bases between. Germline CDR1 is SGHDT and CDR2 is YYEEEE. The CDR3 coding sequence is TGTGCCAGCAGCACAGGGCCTAACACTGAAGCTTTCTTT. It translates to CASSTGPNTEAFF.

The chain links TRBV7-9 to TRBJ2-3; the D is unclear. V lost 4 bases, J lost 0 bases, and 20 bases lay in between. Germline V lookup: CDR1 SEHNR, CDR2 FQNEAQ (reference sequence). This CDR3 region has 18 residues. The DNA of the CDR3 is TGTGCCAGCAGCTCGACCAACTCGCGTGCCACTAGCACAGATACGCAGTATTTT. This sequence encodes CASSSTNSRATSTDTQYF.